This is a list of T cell receptor beta chains from one sample in a study of control samples from healthy donors and cancer patients. Assay used: immunoSEQ multiplex PCR; TCRdb lists only in-frame clones, some missing. Here the sample spans some 67,000 clones, roughly 86% being singletons. The sequenced sample was PBMCs. These receptor sequences come from a woman aged 45 to 65 with head and neck cancer. Each CDR3 is given with its conserved first and last residue. The D gene is left open where the match is weak. Size tells how often a clone was seen (once, few, many) or the class of an expanded clone, and some rows leave it out.

D gene,V gene,J gene,clone size,CDR3 DNA,CDR3 protein
-,TRBV3-1/TRBV3-2,TRBJ1-5,-,TGTGCCAGCAGCCAGGCGGACAATCAGCCCCAGCATTTT,CASSQADNQPQHF
-,TRBV6-1,TRBJ2-7,-,TGTGCCAGCAGTGACCCTTCCGGTAGCTACGAGCAGCACTTC,CASSDPSGSYEQHF
-,TRBV12-3/TRBV12-4,TRBJ1-1,-,TGTGCCAGCAGAGACGGACGCGTCTCTGAAGCTTTCTTT,CASRDGRVSEAFF
-,TRBV5-1,TRBJ2-3,-,TGCGCCAGCAGCTCGGACGCGGGTATCACAGATACGCAGTATTTT,CASSSDAGITDTQYF
-,TRBV3-1/TRBV3-2,TRBJ1-3,-,TGTGCCAGCAGCCTCGGGAGGCCTTCGACCACCATATATTTT,CASSLGRPSTTIYF
TRBD1,TRBV5-5,TRBJ1-2,-,TGTGCCAGCAGCTCCCCAGGGGGCTTCTATGGCTACACCTTC,CASSSPGGFYGYTF
-,TRBV7-9,TRBJ2-5,-,TGTGCCAGCAGCTTCTCGGGGGAGACCCAGTACTTC,CASSFSGETQYF
-,TRBV12-3/TRBV12-4,TRBJ1-3,-,TGTGCCAGCAGTTTACGAAACACCATATATTTT,CASSLRNTIYF
-,TRBV12-3/TRBV12-4,TRBJ1-1,-,TGTGCCAGCAGTTTGGGCATGAACACTGAAGCTTTCTTT,CASSLGMNTEAFF
-,TRBV5-4,TRBJ1-3,-,TGTGCCAGCAGCTGGGGGACCACTGGAAACACCATATATTTT,CASSWGTTGNTIYF
TRBD2,TRBV7-2,TRBJ2-1,-,TGTGCCAGCAGCTTAGCGACAGGAACTAGCGGACGGAATGAGCAGTTCTTC,CASSLATGTSGRNEQFF
-,TRBV4-1,TRBJ1-2,-,TGCGCCAGCAGCCAGGTACGAGGGGCTGGAGGCTACACCTTC,CASSQVRGAGGYTF
-,TRBV28,TRBJ1-1,-,TGTGCCAGCAGTTTAAGGGGGGCGCATAGCACTGAAGCTTTCTTT,CASSLRGAHSTEAFF
TRBD2,TRBV6-6,TRBJ2-7,-,TGTGCCAGCAGTCCCCCTCATAGGGCTAGCGGGAACTCCTACGAGCAGTACTTC,CASSPPHRASGNSYEQYF
TRBD1,TRBV7-3,TRBJ2-1,-,TGTGCCAGCAGCTTATTTTCAGGGGGTGATGAGCAGTTCTTC,CASSLFSGGDEQFF
-,TRBV4-2,TRBJ2-5,-,TGTGCCAGCAGCCAAGATTCCCTGAGCATCCAAGAGACCCAGTACTTC,CASSQDSLSIQETQYF
-,TRBV7-6,TRBJ2-2,-,TGTGCCAGCAGCTTAGCATCGGCCCGAGGGGGGTCCGGGGAGCTGTTTTTT,CASSLASARGGSGELFF
-,TRBV20-1,TRBJ1-1,-,TGCAGTGCCAACCCCTTTGAAGCTTTCTTT,CSANPFEAFF
-,TRBV5-4,TRBJ1-2,-,TGTGCCAGCAGCCTTTCTCCGGACGGAATCCCAAACTATGGCTACACCTTC,CASSLSPDGIPNYGYTF
TRBD2,TRBV7-3,TRBJ2-5,-,TGTGCCAGCAGCCCTAGCGGGGAAGAGACCCAGTACTTC,CASSPSGEETQYF
-,TRBV3-1/TRBV3-2,TRBJ1-1,-,TGTGCCAGCAGCCAAGGGGGTGAAGCTTTCTTT,CASSQGGEAFF
-,TRBV20-1,TRBJ1-1,-,TGCAGTGCTGGAGGGGAGCCGGCTTTCTTT,CSAGGEPAFF
-,TRBV4-2,TRBJ2-1,-,TGTGCCAGCAGCCAAGATTATGGGGGGCCACCCTACAATGAGCAGTTCTTC,CASSQDYGGPPYNEQFF
TRBD2,TRBV5-6,TRBJ2-3,once,TGTGCCAGCAGCTTAGGACTAGCGGTTAGCACAGATACGCAGTATTTT,CASSLGLAVSTDTQYF
TRBD2,TRBV28,TRBJ2-1,-,TGTGCCAGTCGGGAGCGGGGGGGTTCCTACAATGAGCAGTTCTTC,CASRERGGSYNEQFF
-,TRBV7-9,TRBJ2-1,-,TGTGCCAGCAGCTTAGGAGGGGCTCAGAGCTCCTACAATGAGCAGTTCTTC,CASSLGGAQSSYNEQFF
-,TRBV7-2,TRBJ1-6,-,TGTGCCAGCAGCTTAGACCAGTTGGGTTCACCCCTCCACTTT,CASSLDQLGSPLHF
TRBD1,TRBV13,TRBJ1-5,-,TGTGCCAGCAGCTTGGGGGACAGGGGTCAGCCCCAGCATTTT,CASSLGDRGQPQHF
-,TRBV28,TRBJ1-1,-,TGTGCCAGCAAGGGGAACACTGAAGCTTTCTTT,CASKGNTEAFF
-,TRBV5-1,TRBJ1-6,-,TGCGCCAGCAGCTTGGGTCTAGGTGGGCAGGATTCACCCCTCCACTTT,CASSLGLGGQDSPLHF
-,TRBV28,TRBJ1-1,-,TGTGCCAGCAGTTTACCTTTCGAAGCTTTCTTT,CASSLPFEAFF
-,TRBV3-1/TRBV3-2,TRBJ2-6,-,TGTGCCAGCACCAGGGGGGGTACGTTATCTGGGGCCAACGTCCTGACTTTC,CASTRGGTLSGANVLTF
TRBD2,TRBV7-2,TRBJ2-1,-,TGTGCCAGCAGCTTAGCCCCTAGCGGGGGGGCCTACAATGAGCAGTTCTTC,CASSLAPSGGAYNEQFF
-,TRBV6-5,TRBJ2-7,-,TGTGCCAGCAGATTCCAGGACTCCATTAGTGAATGGTACTTC,CASRFQDSISEWYF
TRBD2,TRBV3-1/TRBV3-2,TRBJ2-3,-,TGTGCCAGCAGCCAAACTAGCGGGGGGATCACAGATACGCAGTATTTT,CASSQTSGGITDTQYF
-,TRBV10-2,TRBJ1-4,-,TGCGCCAGCAGTGAGTGGGAGGGGTGGTCGACTAATGAAAAACTGTTTTTT,CASSEWEGWSTNEKLFF
TRBD1,TRBV10-3,TRBJ2-2,once,TGTGCCACGGGATTATCAGGGGGCACCGGGGAGCTGTTTTTT,CATGLSGGTGELFF
TRBD1,TRBV28,TRBJ2-5,-,TGTGCCAGCGTACAACAGGGGGCCGGGGAGACCCAGTACTTC,CASVQQGAGETQYF
-,TRBV5-1,TRBJ2-1,-,TGCGCCAGCAGCCCCGACGGATCCTACAATGAGCAGTTCTTC,CASSPDGSYNEQFF
-,TRBV25-1,TRBJ2-3,-,TGTGCCAGTTCCTTTGGGACCGTCACTACAGATACGCAGTATTTT,CASSFGTVTTDTQYF
-,TRBV7-2,TRBJ1-1,few,TGTGCCAGCAGCTTACTGGGGCTCCAAGCTTTCTTT,CASSLLGLQAFF
-,TRBV3-1/TRBV3-2,TRBJ1-1,-,TGTGCCAGCAGCCAAGGATTGGGAGTGGCGACAAGGGACACTGAAGCTTTCTTT,CASSQGLGVATRDTEAFF
-,TRBV7-2,TRBJ1-1,-,TGTGCCAGCAGCTCCCGGATACAGGGTACAACTGAAGCTTTCTTT,CASSSRIQGTTEAFF
TRBD1,TRBV5-1,TRBJ2-7,once,TGCGCCAGCAGCCCAGGACAGGGAAGTGGGATCTACGAGCAGTACTTC,CASSPGQGSGIYEQYF
-,TRBV21-1,TRBJ1-5,-,TGTGCCAGCAGCAAAGCCCCGGGGCAGGGAGTTGGTAATCAGCCCCAGCATTTT,CASSKAPGQGVGNQPQHF
-,TRBV4-1,TRBJ1-2,-,TGCGCCAGCAGCCATGTTAAAGACAGTCCTCTTAATGGCTACACCTTC,CASSHVKDSPLNGYTF
TRBD1,TRBV11-2,TRBJ1-6,-,TGTGCCAGCAGCTTAGGGGGACAGAATAATTCACCCCTCCACTTT,CASSLGGQNNSPLHF
TRBD1,TRBV28,TRBJ2-6,-,TGTGCCAGCAGACTACAGGGGGTCTCTGGGGCCAACGTCCTGACTTTC,CASRLQGVSGANVLTF
-,TRBV2,TRBJ1-3,-,TGTGCCAGCAGGGCGGATCGAGGGACCTCTGGAAACACCATATATTTT,CASRADRGTSGNTIYF
-,TRBV28,TRBJ2-2,-,TGTGCCAGCAGCCCCAGGAGGGCCTTGGCCGGGGAGCTGTTTTTT,CASSPRRALAGELFF
-,TRBV3-1/TRBV3-2,TRBJ2-2,-,TGTGCCAGCAGCCAAGACGGGGGGCCATACACCGGGGAGCTGTTTTTT,CASSQDGGPYTGELFF
-,TRBV5-5,TRBJ1-1,-,TGTGCCAGCAGCCGGGGGGTGATGGTATCTGAAGCTTTCTTT,CASSRGVMVSEAFF
-,TRBV4-2,TRBJ2-5,-,TGTGCCAGCAGCCGTAGCGGTCAAGAGACCCAGTACTTC,CASSRSGQETQYF
TRBD2,TRBV5-1,TRBJ2-2,-,TGCGCCAGCAGCCCGGGGACTAGCGGGGGAACGAACACCGGGGAGCTGTTTTTT,CASSPGTSGGTNTGELFF
-,TRBV19,TRBJ2-7,-,TGTGCCAGCTCAGTACGGGCGGGGAATGCCTACGAGCAGTACTTC,CASSVRAGNAYEQYF